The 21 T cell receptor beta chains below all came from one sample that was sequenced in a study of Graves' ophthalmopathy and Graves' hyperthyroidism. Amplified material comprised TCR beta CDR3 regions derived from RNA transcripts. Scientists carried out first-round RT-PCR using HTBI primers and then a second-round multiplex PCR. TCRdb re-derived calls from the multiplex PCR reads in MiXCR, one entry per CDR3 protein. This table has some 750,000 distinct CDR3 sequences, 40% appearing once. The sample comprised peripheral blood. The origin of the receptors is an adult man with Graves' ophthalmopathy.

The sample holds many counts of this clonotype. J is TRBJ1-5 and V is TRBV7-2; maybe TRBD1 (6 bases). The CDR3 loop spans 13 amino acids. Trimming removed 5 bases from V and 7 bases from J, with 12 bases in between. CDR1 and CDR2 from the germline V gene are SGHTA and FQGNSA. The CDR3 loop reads CASSPRGGQPQHF. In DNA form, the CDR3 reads TGTGCCAGCAGCCCCAGGGGAGGCCAGCCCCAGCATTTT.

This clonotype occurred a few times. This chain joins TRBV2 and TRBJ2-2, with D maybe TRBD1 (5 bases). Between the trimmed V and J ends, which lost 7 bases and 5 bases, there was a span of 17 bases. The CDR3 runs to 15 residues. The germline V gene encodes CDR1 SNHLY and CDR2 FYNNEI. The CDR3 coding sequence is TGTGCCAGCAAGGGGTACAAAATAGCAACCGGGGAGCTGTTTTTT. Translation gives CASKGYKIATGELFF.

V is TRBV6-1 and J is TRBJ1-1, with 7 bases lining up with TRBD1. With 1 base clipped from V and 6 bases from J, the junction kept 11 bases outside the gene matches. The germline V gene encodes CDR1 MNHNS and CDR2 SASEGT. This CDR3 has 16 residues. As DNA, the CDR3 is TGTGCCAGCAGTGAAGGACAGGGAGTACGTCTTGCTGAAGCTTTCTTT. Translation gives CASSEGQGVRLAEAFF.

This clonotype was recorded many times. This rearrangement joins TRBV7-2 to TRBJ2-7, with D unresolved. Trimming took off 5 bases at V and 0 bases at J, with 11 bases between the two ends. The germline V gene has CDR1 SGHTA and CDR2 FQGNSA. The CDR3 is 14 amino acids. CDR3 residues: CASSPAASSYEQYF. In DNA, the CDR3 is TGTGCCAGCAGCCCTGCGGCGAGCTCCTACGAGCAGTACTTC.

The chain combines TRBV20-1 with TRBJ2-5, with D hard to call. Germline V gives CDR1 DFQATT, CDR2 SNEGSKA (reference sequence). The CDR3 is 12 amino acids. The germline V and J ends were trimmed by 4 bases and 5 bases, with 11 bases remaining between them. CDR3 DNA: TGCAGTGCTACTGACACCGGGGAGACCCAGTACTTC. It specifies CSATDTGETQYF.

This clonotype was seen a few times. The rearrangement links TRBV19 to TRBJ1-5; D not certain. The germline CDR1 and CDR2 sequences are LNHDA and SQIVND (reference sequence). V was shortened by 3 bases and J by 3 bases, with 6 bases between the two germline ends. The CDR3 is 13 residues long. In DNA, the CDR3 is TGTGCCAGTAGTATGGGTACCAATCAGCCCCAGCATTTT. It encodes CASSMGTNQPQHF.

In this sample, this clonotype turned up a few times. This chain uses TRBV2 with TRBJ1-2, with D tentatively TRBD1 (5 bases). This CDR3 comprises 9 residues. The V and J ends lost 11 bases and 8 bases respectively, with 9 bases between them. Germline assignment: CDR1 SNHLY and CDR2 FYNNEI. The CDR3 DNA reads TGTGCCTCACCAGGGGGCTACACCTTC. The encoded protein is CASPGGYTF.

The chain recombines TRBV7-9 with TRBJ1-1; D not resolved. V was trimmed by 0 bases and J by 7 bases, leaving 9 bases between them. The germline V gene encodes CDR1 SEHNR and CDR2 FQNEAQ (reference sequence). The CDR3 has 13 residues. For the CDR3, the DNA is TGTGCCAGCAGCTTAGCAGGGTCTGGTGAAGCTTTCTTT. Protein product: CASSLAGSGEAFF.

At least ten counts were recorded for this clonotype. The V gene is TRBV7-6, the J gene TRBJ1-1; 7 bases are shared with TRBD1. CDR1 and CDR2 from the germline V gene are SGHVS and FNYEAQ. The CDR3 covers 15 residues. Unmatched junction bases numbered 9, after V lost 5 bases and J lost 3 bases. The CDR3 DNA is TGTGCCAGCAGCCCCGGGACAGCAAGCTACACTGAAGCTTTCTTT. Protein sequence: CASSPGTASYTEAFF.

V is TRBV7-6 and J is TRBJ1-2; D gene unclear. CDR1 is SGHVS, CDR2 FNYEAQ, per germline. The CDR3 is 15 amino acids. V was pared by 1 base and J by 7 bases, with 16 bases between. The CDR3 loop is CASSLGFGDFGGYTF. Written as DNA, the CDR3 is TGTGCCAGCAGCTTAGGGTTCGGGGATTTCGGTGGCTACACCTTC.

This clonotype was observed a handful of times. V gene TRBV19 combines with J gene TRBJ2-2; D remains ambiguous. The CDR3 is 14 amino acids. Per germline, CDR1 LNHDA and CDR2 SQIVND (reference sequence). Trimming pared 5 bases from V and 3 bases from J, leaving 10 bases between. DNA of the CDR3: TGTGCCAGTAGTTCACAGTCTTACACCGGGGAGCTGTTTTTT. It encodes CASSSQSYTGELFF.

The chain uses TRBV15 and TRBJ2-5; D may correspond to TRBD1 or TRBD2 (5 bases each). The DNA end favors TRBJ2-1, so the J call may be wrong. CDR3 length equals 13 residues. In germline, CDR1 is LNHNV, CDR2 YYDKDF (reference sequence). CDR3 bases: TGTGCCACCAGAAAGCTTCGGGACGGCGAGCAGTTCTTC. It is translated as CATRKLRDGEQFF.

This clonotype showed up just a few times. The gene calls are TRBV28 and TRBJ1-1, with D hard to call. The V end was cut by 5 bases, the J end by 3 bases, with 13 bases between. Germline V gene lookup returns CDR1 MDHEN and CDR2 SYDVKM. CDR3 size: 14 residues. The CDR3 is CASSPYVRDTEAFF. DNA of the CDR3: TGTGCCAGCAGTCCCTACGTGAGGGACACTGAAGCTTTCTTT.

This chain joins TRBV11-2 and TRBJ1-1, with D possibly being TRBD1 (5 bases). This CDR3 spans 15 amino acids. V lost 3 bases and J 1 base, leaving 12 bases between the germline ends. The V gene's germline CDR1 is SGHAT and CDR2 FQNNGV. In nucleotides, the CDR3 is TGTGCCAGCAGCTTCGCTTCTACAGGGAACACTGAAGCTTTCTTT. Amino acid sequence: CASSFASTGNTEAFF.

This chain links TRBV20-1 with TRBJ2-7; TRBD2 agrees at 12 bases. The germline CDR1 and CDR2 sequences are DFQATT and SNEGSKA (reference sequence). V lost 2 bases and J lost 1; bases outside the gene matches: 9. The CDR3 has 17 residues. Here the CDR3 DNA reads TGCAGTGCTAGACGGGCTAGCGGGGGGGCGCTATCCTACGAGCAGTACTTC. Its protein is CSARRASGGALSYEQYF.

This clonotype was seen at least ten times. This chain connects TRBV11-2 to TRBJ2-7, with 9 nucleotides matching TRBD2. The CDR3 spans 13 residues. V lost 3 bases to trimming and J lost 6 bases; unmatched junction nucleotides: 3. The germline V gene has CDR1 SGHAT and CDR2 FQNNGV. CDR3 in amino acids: CASSLVLAGEQYF. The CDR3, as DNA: TGTGCCAGCAGCTTGGTACTAGCGGGCGAGCAGTACTTC.

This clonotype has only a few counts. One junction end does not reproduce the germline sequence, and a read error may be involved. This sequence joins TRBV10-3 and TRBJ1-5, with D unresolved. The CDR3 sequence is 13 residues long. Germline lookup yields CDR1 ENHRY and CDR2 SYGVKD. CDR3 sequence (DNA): TGTGCCAGCAGTTACGCCTTCAATCAGCCCCAGCATTTT. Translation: CASSYAFNQPQHF.

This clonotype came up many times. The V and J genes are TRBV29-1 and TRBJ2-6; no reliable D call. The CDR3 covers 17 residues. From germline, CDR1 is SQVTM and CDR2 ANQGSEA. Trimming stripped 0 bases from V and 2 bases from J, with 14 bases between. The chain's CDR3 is CSVEDEDGLAGANVLTF. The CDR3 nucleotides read TGCAGCGTTGAAGATGAAGATGGGTTGGCTGGGGCCAACGTCCTGACTTTC.

CDR3 in amino acids: CASSEARQNTGELFF. The CDR3, as DNA: TGTGCCAGCAGTGAAGCTCGGCAGAACACCGGGGAGCTGTTTTTT. This rearrangement joins TRBV2 to TRBJ2-2; D remains ambiguous. This CDR3 has 15 amino acids. Germline CDR1 reads SNHLY; CDR2 reads FYNNEI. Trimming cost V 0 bases and J 1 base, with 6 bases left between them.

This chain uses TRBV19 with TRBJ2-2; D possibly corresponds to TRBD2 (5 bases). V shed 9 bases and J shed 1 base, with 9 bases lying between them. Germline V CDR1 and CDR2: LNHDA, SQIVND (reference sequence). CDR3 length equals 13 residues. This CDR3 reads CASGNRNTGELFF. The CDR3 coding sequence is TGTGCCAGCGGGAACAGGAACACCGGGGAGCTGTTTTTT. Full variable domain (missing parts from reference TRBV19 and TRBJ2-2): DGGITQSPKYLFRKEGQNVTLSCEQNLNHDAMYWYRQDPGQGLRLIYYSQIVNDFQKGDIAEGYSVSREKKESFPLTVTSAQKNPTAFYLCASGNRNTGELFFGEGSRLTVL.

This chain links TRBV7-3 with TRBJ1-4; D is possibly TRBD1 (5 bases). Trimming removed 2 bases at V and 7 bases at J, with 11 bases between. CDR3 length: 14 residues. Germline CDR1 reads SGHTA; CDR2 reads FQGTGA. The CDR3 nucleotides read TGTGCCAGCAGCTTAGAGGTGGGGGGTGAAAAACTGTTTTTT. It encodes CASSLEVGGEKLFF.